This is a list of T cell receptor beta chains from one sample in a study of T cell changes during pregnancy in multiple sclerosis. Sequenced by immunoSEQ multiplex PCR; TCRdb stores in-frame clones only, minus some. The sample includes about 46,000 clones, more than 90% of them seen just once. The sample here was CD8+ T cells from peripheral blood mononuclear cells, taken after pregnancy. The receptors come from a female donor with multiple sclerosis, enrolled in a pregnancy study. Each CDR3 is given with its conserved first and last residue. A D gene is named only where the DNA matches it firmly. Part of the rows lack a size; the others show once, few, many or a class for expanded clones.

TRBV7-6	TRBJ1-1	-	-	TGTGCCAGCAGGAAAGAACGGGGGACTGAAGCTTTCTTT	CASRKERGTEAFF
TRBV19	TRBJ2-1	-	TRBD2	TGTGCCAGTAGTGTAGCGGGGATAACAAACAATGAGCAGTTCTTC	CASSVAGITNNEQFF
TRBV27	TRBJ1-1	-	TRBD1	TGTGCCAGCAGTTTATCGACAGGGGGGACTGAAGCTTTCTTT	CASSLSTGGTEAFF
TRBV7-9	TRBJ2-7	-	-	TGTGCCAGCAGCTTAGGGATCGGGTCGTCAACCTACGAGCAGTACTTC	CASSLGIGSSTYEQYF
TRBV4-1	TRBJ2-3	-	TRBD2	TGCGCCAGCAGCCGTTTAGCGGGAGCAACTAGCACAGATACGCAGTATTTT	CASSRLAGATSTDTQYF
TRBV4-1	TRBJ1-1	-	TRBD1	TGCGCCAGCAGCCATGACAGGGGGGTGAACACTGAAGCTTTCTTT	CASSHDRGVNTEAFF
TRBV19	TRBJ2-3	-	-	TGTGCCAGTAGTATCGCATACCATAGCGGAACTTTCGAAGATACGCAGTATTTT	CASSIAYHSGTFEDTQYF
TRBV9	TRBJ2-1	-	-	TGTGCCAGCAGCGAGACTACCGAACTAGCAACCAATGAGCAGTTCTTC	CASSETTELATNEQFF
TRBV7-6	TRBJ2-7	once	TRBD2	TGTGCCAGCAGCTTAGCAGGACTAGATTTTAACGAGCAGTACTTC	CASSLAGLDFNEQYF
TRBV7-9	TRBJ2-3	-	-	TGTGCCAGCAGCAAAACGGCAGGGAGCACAGATACGCAGTATTTT	CASSKTAGSTDTQYF
TRBV14	TRBJ2-2	-	TRBD1	TGTGCCAGCAGCCAAACGACAGGGGTTGGCACCGGGGAGCTGTTTTTT	CASSQTTGVGTGELFF
TRBV4-1	TRBJ2-1	-	-	TGCGCCAGCAGCCAAGGGCGGGATGAGCAGTTCTTC	CASSQGRDEQFF
TRBV27	TRBJ2-3	once	TRBD2	TGTGCCAGCAGTCCCGGCCCGGGACTAGCGGGGACAGATACGCAGTATTTT	CASSPGPGLAGTDTQYF
TRBV7-2	TRBJ1-1	-	TRBD1	TGTGCCAGCAGCTTAGGAGACAGGGAGAACACTGAAGCTTTCTTT	CASSLGDRENTEAFF
TRBV29-1	TRBJ2-1	-	-	TGCAGCGTTGTTTTGTCCGGGGTCGAGCAGTTCTTC	CSVVLSGVEQFF
TRBV7-9	TRBJ1-1	few	-	TGTGCCAGCAGCTTAGCGTCAGGGATGAACACTGAAGCTTTCTTT	CASSLASGMNTEAFF
TRBV27	TRBJ1-1	-	-	TGTGCCACTCACGCGTCCCAGGGGAGACGCACTGAAGCTTTCTTT	CATHASQGRRTEAFF
TRBV2	TRBJ2-7	-	-	TGTGCCAGCAGTGAGATTACTCCCTACGAGCAGTACTTC	CASSEITPYEQYF
TRBV4-3	TRBJ2-3	-	-	TGCGCCAGCAGCCAAGTAATAGGGCTAGCGCCAGATACGCAGTATTTT	CASSQVIGLAPDTQYF
TRBV7-3	TRBJ2-2	few	TRBD1	TGTGCCAGCAGCTTAAAGGGGACAGAGAACACCGGGGAGCTGTTTTTT	CASSLKGTENTGELFF
TRBV5-5	TRBJ2-7	-	-	TGTGCCAGCAGCTTCCGCTGGGACACCCCCTACGAGCAGTACTTC	CASSFRWDTPYEQYF
TRBV19	TRBJ1-2	-	-	TGTGCCAGTAGTATTAGTCAGGTTGGAAGCTACACCTTC	CASSISQVGSYTF
TRBV4-3	TRBJ1-5	-	-	TGCGCCAGCAGCCAAGCTTGGGCAGATAGCAATCAGCCCCAGCATTTT	CASSQAWADSNQPQHF
TRBV30	TRBJ1-2	-	-	TGTGCCTGGAGTGTGGGCCTCGACTATGGCTACACCTTC	CAWSVGLDYGYTF
TRBV2	TRBJ1-3	-	TRBD1	TGTGCCAGCAGTGGCGTAACCAGGGGGTACGGAAACACCATATATTTT	CASSGVTRGYGNTIYF
TRBV27	TRBJ2-7	-	-	TGTGCCAGCTGCCCCCGAACTAGCTCGGATGAGCAGTACTTC	CASCPRTSSDEQYF
TRBV5-1	TRBJ2-1	-	TRBD1	TGCGCCAGCAGTTTTGACAGGGTCTCCTACAATGAGCAGTTCTTC	CASSFDRVSYNEQFF
TRBV9	TRBJ2-7	-	TRBD1	TGTGCCAGCAGCGCAACAGGGGGCCCCTACGAGCAGTACTTC	CASSATGGPYEQYF
TRBV6-5	TRBJ2-5	-	TRBD2	TGTGCCAGCAGTTACGGACTAGCGGGAGAGACCCAGTACTTC	CASSYGLAGETQYF
TRBV5-4	TRBJ1-4	-	-	TGTGCCAGCAGCCCGCCGGGGGGGAGTGCTGAAAAACTGTTTTTT	CASSPPGGSAEKLFF
TRBV4-1	TRBJ2-5	-	-	TGCGCCAGCAGCCCCGAGTACGACAGAAGGGAGACCCAGTACTTC	CASSPEYDRRETQYF
TRBV11-2	TRBJ1-4	-	TRBD1	TGTGCCAGCAGCGAACGAAGGGGGCTGAATGAAAAACTGTTTTTT	CASSERRGLNEKLFF
TRBV19	TRBJ2-5	-	-	TGTGCCAGTAGTATAAACCCTCCCGGACAGCAAGAGACCCAGTACTTC	CASSINPPGQQETQYF
TRBV9	TRBJ2-3	-	TRBD1	TGTGCCAGCAGCACCCGACAGGGCAGCACAGATACGCAGTATTTT	CASSTRQGSTDTQYF
TRBV9	TRBJ2-1	-	TRBD2	TGTGCCAGCAGCGGGACTAGCGGGGCCTACAATGAGCAGTTCTTC	CASSGTSGAYNEQFF
TRBV7-2	TRBJ1-1	-	-	TGTGCCAGCAGCTTTCGGGACATCGGCAGGGGGAACACTGAAGCTTTCTTT	CASSFRDIGRGNTEAFF
TRBV18	TRBJ2-7	-	-	TGTGCCAGCTCACCCTCGATGTTCGGCTACGAGCAGTACTTC	CASSPSMFGYEQYF
TRBV11-1	TRBJ2-1	-	TRBD2	TGTGCCAGCAGCACTTGGACTAGCGGGGAGGCGTGGAATGAGCAGTTCTTC	CASSTWTSGEAWNEQFF
TRBV7-9	TRBJ2-7	-	-	TGTGCCAGCGAACTACTACAGGGTATCCGGTACGAGCAGTACTTC	CASELLQGIRYEQYF
TRBV5-1	TRBJ1-2	-	-	TGCGCCAGCAGCTTGGGGGGCGTCTACACCTTC	CASSLGGVYTF
TRBV4-1	TRBJ2-3	-	TRBD1	TGCGCCAGCAGACGGACAGGGGCTTACCCTACAGATACGCAGTATTTT	CASRRTGAYPTDTQYF
TRBV5-1	TRBJ2-7	-	TRBD2	TGCGCCAGCAGCGTGACTAGCGGGGGGCCCCTCCCCTACGAGCAGTACTTC	CASSVTSGGPLPYEQYF
TRBV6-5	TRBJ2-5	-	-	TGTGCCAGCAGTACTAGCTCGTACCAAGAGACCCAGTACTTC	CASSTSSYQETQYF
TRBV30	TRBJ1-1	-	-	TGTGCCTGGACCCCTAGAGTCTTTGAAGCTTTCTTT	CAWTPRVFEAFF
TRBV13	TRBJ2-7	-	TRBD2	TGTGCCAGCAGCACTAGAGGACTAGCAAACGAGCAGTACTTC	CASSTRGLANEQYF
TRBV12-5	TRBJ1-6	-	TRBD1	TGTGCTAGTGGTCCCGCCTCGGGACAGGGCCAAGATCCCCTCCACTTT	CASGPASGQGQDPLHF